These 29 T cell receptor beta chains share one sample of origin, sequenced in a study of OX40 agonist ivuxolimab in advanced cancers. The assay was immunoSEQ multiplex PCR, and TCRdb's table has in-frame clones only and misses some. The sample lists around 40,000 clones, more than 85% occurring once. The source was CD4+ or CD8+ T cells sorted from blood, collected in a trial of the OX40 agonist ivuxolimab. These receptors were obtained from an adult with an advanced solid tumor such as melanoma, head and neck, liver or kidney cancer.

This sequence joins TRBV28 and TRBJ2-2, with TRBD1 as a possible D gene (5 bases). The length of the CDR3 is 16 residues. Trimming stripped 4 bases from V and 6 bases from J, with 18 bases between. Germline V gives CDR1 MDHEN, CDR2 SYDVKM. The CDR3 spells CASSSRWTIWAGELFF. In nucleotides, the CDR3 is TGTGCCAGCAGTTCCAGGTGGACAATCTGGGCCGGGGAGCTGTTTTTT. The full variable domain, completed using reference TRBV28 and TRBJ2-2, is DVKVTQSSRYLVKRTGEKVFLECVQDMDHENMFWYRQDPGLGLRLIYFSYDVKMKEKGDIPEGYSVSREKKERFSLILESASTNQTSMYLCASSSRWTIWAGELFFGEGSRLTVL.

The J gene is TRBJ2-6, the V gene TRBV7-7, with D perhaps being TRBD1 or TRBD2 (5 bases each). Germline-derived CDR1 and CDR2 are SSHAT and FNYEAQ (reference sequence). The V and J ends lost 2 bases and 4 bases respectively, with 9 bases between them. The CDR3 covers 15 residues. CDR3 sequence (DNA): TGTGCCAGCAGCTTATCAGGGACCGGGGCCAACGTCCTGACTTTC. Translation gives CASSLSGTGANVLTF.

The CDR3 bases are TGTGCCAGCAGTTACAACAGGGTATTAGGAACTGAAGCTTTCTTT. This translates into CASSYNRVLGTEAFF. The gene calls are TRBV6-6 and TRBJ1-1; a weak D match, TRBD1 (6 bases). The CDR3 is 15 amino acids. Trimming took 2 bases from V and 5 from J, leaving 15 bases between them. Germline assignment: CDR1 MNHNY and CDR2 SVGAGI (reference sequence).

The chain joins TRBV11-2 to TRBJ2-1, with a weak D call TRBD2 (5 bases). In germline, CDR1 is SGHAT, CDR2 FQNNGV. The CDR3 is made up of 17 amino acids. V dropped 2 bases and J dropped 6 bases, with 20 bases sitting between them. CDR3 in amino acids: CASSLQAGHARGNEQFF. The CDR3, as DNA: TGTGCCAGCAGCTTACAGGCGGGCCACGCTCGGGGCAATGAGCAGTTCTTC.

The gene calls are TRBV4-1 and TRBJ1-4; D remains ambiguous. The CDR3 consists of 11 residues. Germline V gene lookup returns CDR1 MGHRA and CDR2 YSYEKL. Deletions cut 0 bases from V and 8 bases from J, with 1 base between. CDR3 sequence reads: CASSQEEKLFF. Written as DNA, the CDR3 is TGCGCCAGCAGCCAAGAGGAAAAACTGTTTTTT.

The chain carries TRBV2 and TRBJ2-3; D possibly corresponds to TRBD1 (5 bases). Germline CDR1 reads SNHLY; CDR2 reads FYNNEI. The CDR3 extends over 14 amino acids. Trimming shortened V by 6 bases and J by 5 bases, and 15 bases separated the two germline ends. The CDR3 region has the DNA TGTGCCAGCAGCCCGGGCCTAGGGGTAGATACGCAGTATTTT. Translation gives CASSPGLGVDTQYF.

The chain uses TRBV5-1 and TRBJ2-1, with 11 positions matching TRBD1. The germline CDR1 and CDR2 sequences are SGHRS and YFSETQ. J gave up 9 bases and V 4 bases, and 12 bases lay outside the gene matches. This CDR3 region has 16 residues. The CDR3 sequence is CASSRGTGGIQAEQFF. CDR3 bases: TGCGCCAGCAGCCGGGGGACAGGGGGAATCCAGGCTGAGCAGTTCTTC.

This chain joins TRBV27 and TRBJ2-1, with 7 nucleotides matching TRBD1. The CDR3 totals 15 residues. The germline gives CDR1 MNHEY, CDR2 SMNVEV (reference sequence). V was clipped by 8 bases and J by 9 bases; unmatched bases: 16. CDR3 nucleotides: TGTGCCAGCGGACTGACAGGGCCGGTGGATTCTGAGCAGTTCTTC. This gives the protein CASGLTGPVDSEQFF.

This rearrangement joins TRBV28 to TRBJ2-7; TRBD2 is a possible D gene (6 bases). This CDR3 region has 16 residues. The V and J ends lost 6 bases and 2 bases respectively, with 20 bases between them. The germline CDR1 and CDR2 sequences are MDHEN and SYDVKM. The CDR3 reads CASSRLGAGPAYEQYF. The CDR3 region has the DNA TGTGCCAGCAGCCGATTAGGGGCGGGGCCTGCCTACGAGCAGTACTTC.

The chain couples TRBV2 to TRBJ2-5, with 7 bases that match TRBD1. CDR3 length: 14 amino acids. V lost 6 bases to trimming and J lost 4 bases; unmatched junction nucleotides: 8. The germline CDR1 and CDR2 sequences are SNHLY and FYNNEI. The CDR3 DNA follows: TGTGCCAGCAGGGCAGACAGGGACGGAGAGACCCAGTACTTC. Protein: CASRADRDGETQYF. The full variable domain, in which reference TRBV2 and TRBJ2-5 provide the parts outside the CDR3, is EPEVTQTPSHQVTQMGQEVILRCVPISNHLYFYWYRQILGQKVEFLVSFYNNEISEKSEIFDDQFSVERPDGSNFTLKIRSTKLEDSAMYFCASRADRDGETQYFGPGTRLLVL.

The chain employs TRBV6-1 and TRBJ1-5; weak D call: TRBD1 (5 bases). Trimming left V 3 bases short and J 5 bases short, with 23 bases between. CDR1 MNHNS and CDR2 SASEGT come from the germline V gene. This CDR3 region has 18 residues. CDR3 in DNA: TGTGCCAGCAGTGACCGGGGTGGGGGAGCCTTAGGGTATCAGCCCCAGCATTTT. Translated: CASSDRGGGALGYQPQHF.

The CDR3 DNA follows: TGTGCCAGCAGCTCCTGGGAGGGGGGTCCCGGGGCCCAGTACTTC. It translates to CASSSWEGGPGAQYF. The chain uses TRBV27 and TRBJ2-5; the D gene is possibly TRBD2 (7 bases). Per the germline V gene, CDR1 is MNHEY and CDR2 is SMNVEV (reference sequence). The CDR3 extends over 15 amino acids. The ends were cut back, 6 bases at V and 9 bases at J, with 23 bases in the middle.

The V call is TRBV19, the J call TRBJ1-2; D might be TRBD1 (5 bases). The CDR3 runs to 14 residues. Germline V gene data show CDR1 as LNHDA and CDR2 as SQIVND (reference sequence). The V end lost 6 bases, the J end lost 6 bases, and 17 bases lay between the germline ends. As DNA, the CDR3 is TGTGCCAGTAGGCGGGACTTCAAGACCCATGGCTACACCTTC. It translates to CASRRDFKTHGYTF.

The CDR3 here is CASSLAWQGADTQYF. The CDR3 DNA is TGCGCCAGCAGCTTGGCCTGGCAGGGTGCCGATACGCAGTATTTT. The rearrangement uses TRBV5-1 and TRBJ2-3; weak D call: TRBD1 (5 bases). The germline V gene encodes CDR1 SGHRS and CDR2 YFSETQ. The CDR3 has 15 residues. The V end was cut by 0 bases, the J end by 6 bases, with 14 bases between.

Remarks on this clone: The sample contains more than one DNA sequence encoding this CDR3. The CDR3 nucleotides read TGCGCCAGCACCCTCGAGGGCGCGGGGGGCTACACCTTC. Translation gives CASTLEGAGGYTF. V usage is TRBV5-1 and J usage is TRBJ1-2; D ambiguous. This CDR3 spans 13 amino acids. Germline-derived CDR1 and CDR2 are SGHRS and YFSETQ. V lost 6 bases and J lost 8, with 17 bases in between.

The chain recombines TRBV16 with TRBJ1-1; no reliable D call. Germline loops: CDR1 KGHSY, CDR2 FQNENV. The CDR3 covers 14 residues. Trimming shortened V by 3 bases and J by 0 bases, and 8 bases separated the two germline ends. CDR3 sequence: CASSQSQMNTEAFF. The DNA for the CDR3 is TGTGCCAGCAGCCAGTCGCAGATGAACACTGAAGCTTTCTTT.

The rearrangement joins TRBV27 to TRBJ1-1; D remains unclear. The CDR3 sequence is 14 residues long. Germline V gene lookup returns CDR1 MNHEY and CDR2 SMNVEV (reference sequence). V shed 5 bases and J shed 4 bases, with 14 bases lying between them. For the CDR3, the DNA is TGTGCCAGCAGTACATCCGCGGCCCCCACTGAAGCTTTCTTT. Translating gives CASSTSAAPTEAFF.

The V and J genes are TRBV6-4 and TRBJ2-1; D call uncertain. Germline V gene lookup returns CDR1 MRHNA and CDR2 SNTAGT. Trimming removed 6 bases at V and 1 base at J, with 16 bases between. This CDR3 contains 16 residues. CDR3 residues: CASSADGLLSYNEQFF. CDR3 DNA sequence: TGTGCCAGCAGCGCTGACGGTCTGTTGTCCTACAATGAGCAGTTCTTC.

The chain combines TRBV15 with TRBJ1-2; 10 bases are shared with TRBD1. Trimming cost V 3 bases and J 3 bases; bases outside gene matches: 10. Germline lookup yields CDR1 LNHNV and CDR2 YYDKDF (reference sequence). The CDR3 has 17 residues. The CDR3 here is CATSSTKGQGNYYGYTF. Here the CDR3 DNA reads TGTGCCACCAGCAGCACGAAGGGACAGGGGAATTACTATGGCTACACCTTC.

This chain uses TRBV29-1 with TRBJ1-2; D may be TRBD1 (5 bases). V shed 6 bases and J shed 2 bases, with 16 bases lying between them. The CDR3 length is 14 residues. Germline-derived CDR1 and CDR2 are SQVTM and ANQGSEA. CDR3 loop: CSVSLGGANYGYTF. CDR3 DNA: TGCAGCGTATCACTCGGGGGTGCGAACTATGGCTACACCTTC.

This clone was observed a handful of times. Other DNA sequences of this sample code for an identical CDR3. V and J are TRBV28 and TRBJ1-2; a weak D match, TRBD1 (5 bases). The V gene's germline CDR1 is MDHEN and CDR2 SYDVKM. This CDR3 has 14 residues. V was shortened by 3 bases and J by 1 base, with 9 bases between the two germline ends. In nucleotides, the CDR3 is TGTGCCAGCAGTTTTGCAGGGAGTAACTATGGCTACACCTTC. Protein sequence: CASSFAGSNYGYTF.

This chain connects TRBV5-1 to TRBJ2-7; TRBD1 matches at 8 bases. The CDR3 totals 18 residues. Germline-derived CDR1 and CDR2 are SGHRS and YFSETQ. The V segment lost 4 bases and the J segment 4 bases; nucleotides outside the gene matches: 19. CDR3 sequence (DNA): TGCGCCAGCAGCGCGTACCGGGGGACAGGCCCGCAGTTATACGAGCAGTACTTC. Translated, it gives CASSAYRGTGPQLYEQYF.

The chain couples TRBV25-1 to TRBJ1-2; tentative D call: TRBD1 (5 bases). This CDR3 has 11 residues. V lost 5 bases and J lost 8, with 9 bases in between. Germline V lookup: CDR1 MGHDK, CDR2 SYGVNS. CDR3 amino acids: CASSRGGGYTF. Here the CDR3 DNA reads TGTGCCAGCAGTAGGGGTGGCGGCTACACCTTC.

The CDR3 DNA follows: TGTGCCAGCGGTCGCATGGCCGGGGAGCTGTTTTTT. Translating gives CASGRMAGELFF. The V and J genes are TRBV7-3 and TRBJ2-2; no firm D call. CDR3 length equals 12 residues. Per germline, CDR1 SGHTA and CDR2 FQGTGA. V lost 8 bases and J 6 bases, leaving 10 bases between the germline ends.

The CDR3 loop reads CASGYRSNTEAFF. In DNA form, the CDR3 reads TGTGCCAGCGGTTACAGGTCCAACACTGAAGCTTTCTTT. The chain uses TRBV27 and TRBJ1-1, with TRBD1 as a possible D gene (5 bases). Germline V gene data show CDR1 as MNHEY and CDR2 as SMNVEV (reference sequence). The CDR3 is made up of 13 amino acids. Trimming removed 8 bases from V and 2 bases from J, with 12 bases in between.

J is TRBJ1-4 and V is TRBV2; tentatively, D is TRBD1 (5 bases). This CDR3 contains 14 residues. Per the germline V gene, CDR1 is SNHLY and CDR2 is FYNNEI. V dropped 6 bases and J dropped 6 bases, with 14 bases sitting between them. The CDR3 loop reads CASRSGSTDEKLFF. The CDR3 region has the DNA TGTGCCAGCAGGTCAGGGTCCACCGATGAAAAACTGTTTTTT.

The DNA for the CDR3 is TGTGCCAGCAGCTGGACAGGGGGTAATGAGCAGTTCTTC. The encoded protein is CASSWTGGNEQFF. The chain combines TRBV7-9 with TRBJ2-1; 10 bases fit TRBD1. The germline CDR1 and CDR2 sequences are SEHNR and FQNEAQ (reference sequence). The CDR3 totals 13 residues. Trimming cost V 4 bases and J 7 bases; bases outside gene matches: 1.

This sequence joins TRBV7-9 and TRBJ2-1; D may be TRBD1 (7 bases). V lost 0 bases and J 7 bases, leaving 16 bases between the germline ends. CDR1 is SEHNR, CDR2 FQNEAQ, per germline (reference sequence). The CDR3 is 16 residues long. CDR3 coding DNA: TGTGCCAGCAGCTTAGCGGGAGGCAGCAGGGGGAATGAGCAGTTCTTC. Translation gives CASSLAGGSRGNEQFF.

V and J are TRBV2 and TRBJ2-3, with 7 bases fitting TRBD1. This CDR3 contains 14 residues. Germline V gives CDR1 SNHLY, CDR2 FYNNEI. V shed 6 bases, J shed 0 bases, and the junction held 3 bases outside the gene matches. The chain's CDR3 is CASRPGQSTDTQYF. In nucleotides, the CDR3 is TGTGCCAGCAGGCCGGGACAGAGCACAGATACGCAGTATTTT.